This T cell receptor (beta chain) was profiled in a study of cytomegalovirus exposure and HLA in healthy donors. Whole-study findings and limits: In vitro confirmation showed a few CMV-associated chains to be CMV antigen specific. With DRB1 most and HLA-C fewest, TCR association rates differed between HLA loci in a later analysis.

A note on this clone: Antigen: not known.

In the PCR, 60 Vbeta and 13 Jbeta primers were used. Authors' methods: Later, an analysis found some 80 million unique TCR beta chains, and 8.5 million to 14 million of these were shared. TCRdb's copy holds only in-frame clones and misses some; the assay was immunoSEQ multiplex PCR. Clone size and V and J calls were adopted from that table, with D and trimming inferred from the DNA. The data contain approximately 140,000 clones, approximately 80% of them singletons. In germline, CDR1 is MNHEY, CDR2 SVGAGI. The CDR3 loop spans 15 amino acids. Trimming shortened V by 6 bases and J by 2 bases, and 14 bases separated the two germline ends.

The chain uses TRBV6-5 and TRBJ1-5; D uncertain. This receptor was identified in a male donor in good health and CMV-seronegative. Specimen: PBMCs. The CDR3 DNA sequence: TGTGCCAGCAGCCCGATCGGTGCCGGCAATCAGCCCCAGCATTTT. Translated, it gives CASSPIGAGNQPQHF.